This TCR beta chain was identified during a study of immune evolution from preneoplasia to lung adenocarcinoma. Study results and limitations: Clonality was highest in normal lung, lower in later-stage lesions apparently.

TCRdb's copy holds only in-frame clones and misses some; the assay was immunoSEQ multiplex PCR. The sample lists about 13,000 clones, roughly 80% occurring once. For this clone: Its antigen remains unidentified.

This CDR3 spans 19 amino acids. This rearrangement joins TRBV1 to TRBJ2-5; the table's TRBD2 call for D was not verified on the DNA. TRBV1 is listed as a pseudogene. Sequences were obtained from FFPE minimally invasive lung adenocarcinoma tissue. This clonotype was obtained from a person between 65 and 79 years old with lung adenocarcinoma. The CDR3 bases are TGCACCAGCAGCCTCGGCGGGACTAGCGGGAGAGTGGCTCAAGAGACCCAGTACTTC. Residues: CTSSLGGTSGRVAQETQYF.